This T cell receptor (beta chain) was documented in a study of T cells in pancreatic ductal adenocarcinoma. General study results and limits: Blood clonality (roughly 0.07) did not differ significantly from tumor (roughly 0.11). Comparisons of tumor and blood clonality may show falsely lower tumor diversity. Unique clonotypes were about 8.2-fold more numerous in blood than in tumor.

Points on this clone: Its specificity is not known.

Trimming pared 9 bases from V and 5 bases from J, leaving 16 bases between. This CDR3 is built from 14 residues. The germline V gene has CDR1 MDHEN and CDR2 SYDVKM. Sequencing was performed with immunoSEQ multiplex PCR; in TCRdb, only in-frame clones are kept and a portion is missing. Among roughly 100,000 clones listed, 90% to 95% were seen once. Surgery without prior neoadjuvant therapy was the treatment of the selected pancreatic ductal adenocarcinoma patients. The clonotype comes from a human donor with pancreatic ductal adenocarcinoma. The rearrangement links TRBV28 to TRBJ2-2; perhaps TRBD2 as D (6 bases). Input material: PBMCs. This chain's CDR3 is CASDSGVATGELFF. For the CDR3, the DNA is TGTGCCAGTGACTCGGGGGTAGCGACCGGGGAGCTGTTTTTT.